The 21 T cell receptor beta chains listed next were all sequenced from one sample in a study of T cells after yellow fever vaccination. TCRdb reanalysed the 5' RACE reads using MiXCR and keeps one entry per CDR3 protein. The sample shows hundreds of thousands of distinct CDR3 sequences, around a fifth of them seen only once. The sequencing here drew on PBMCs, taken 20 to 25 days after the first yellow fever vaccination. The receptors come from a man between 18 and 29 years old who received the YFV17D yellow fever vaccine.

This clonotype came up many times. The chain combines TRBV5-4 with TRBJ1-1; the D gene is possibly TRBD1 (6 bases). The CDR3 is 14 residues long. CDR1 is SGHNT and CDR2 is YYREEE in the germline V gene (reference sequence). The V gene lost 1 base and the J gene lost 8 bases, with 15 bases spanning the gap. The CDR3 is CASSLLSGDVEAFF. The CDR3 DNA reads as TGTGCCAGCAGCTTGTTGTCAGGGGACGTGGAAGCTTTCTTT.

This clonotype showed up many times. The rearrangement joins TRBV12-3 or TRBV12-4 to TRBJ2-7; no clear D. The CDR3 has 13 residues. Deletions cut 4 bases from V and 1 base from J, with 8 bases between. CDR3 sequence (DNA): TGTGCCAGCAGTTCTGGTAGTTCCTACGAGCAGTACGTC. It codes for CASSSGSSYEQYV.

The rearrangement uses TRBV7-2 and TRBJ2-5, with a tentative D call TRBD1 (6 bases). The V gene lost 1 base and the J gene lost 6 bases, with 18 bases spanning the gap. CDR3 length equals 16 residues. Germline V gene sequence: CDR1 SGHTA, CDR2 FQGNSA. CDR3 region: CASSLGGGGPWKTQYF. The DNA of the CDR3 is TGTGCCAGCAGCTTAGGAGGTGGGGGCCCGTGGAAGACCCAGTACTTC. Combining the CDR3 with reference TRBV7-2 and TRBJ2-5 gives the whole variable domain GAGVSQSPSNKVTEKGKDVELRCDPISGHTALYWYRQSLGQGLEFLIYFQGNSAPDKSGLPSDRFSAERTGGSVSTLTIQRTQQEDSAVYLCASSLGGGGPWKTQYFGPGTRLLVL.

In its sample, this clonotype was seen a few times. This sequence joins TRBV28 and TRBJ1-5; D is ambiguous. The CDR3 covers 12 residues. Germline V CDR1 and CDR2: MDHEN, SYDVKM. Trimming took off 5 bases at V and 6 bases at J, with 8 bases between the two ends. Here the CDR3 DNA reads TGTGCCAGCAGTAGGTGGGTTCAGCCCCAGCATTTT. Encoded protein: CASSRWVQPQHF.

There are a few counts of this clonotype. The V call is TRBV28, the J call TRBJ2-5; no clear D gene. Germline V CDR1 and CDR2: MDHEN, SYDVKM. The CDR3 sequence is 13 residues long. Trimming stripped 2 bases from V and 1 base from J, with 5 bases between. The CDR3 bases are TGTGCCAGCAGTTTAAGGTTCCAAGAGACCCAGTACTTC. It codes for CASSLRFQETQYF.

The chain employs TRBV29-1 and TRBJ1-1; D possibly corresponds to TRBD1 (5 bases). The germline V gene encodes CDR1 SQVTM and CDR2 ANQGSEA. Trimming pared 4 bases from V and 2 bases from J, leaving 8 bases between. The CDR3 covers 12 residues. CDR3 amino acids: CSVGRGNTEAFF. CDR3 DNA: TGCAGCGTTGGAAGGGGAAACACTGAAGCTTTCTTT.

The J gene is TRBJ1-2, the V gene TRBV19, with 9 bases that match TRBD1. Per the germline V gene, CDR1 is LNHDA and CDR2 is SQIVND (reference sequence). The CDR3 has 13 amino acids. The trim removed 10 bases at V and 8 bases at J, leaving 11 bases unmatched. The CDR3 bases are TGTGCCACCGACGACAGGGGGATAGGGGGCTACACCTTC. It translates to CATDDRGIGGYTF.

This clonotype showed up just a few times. The CDR3 nucleotides are TGTGCCAGCAGCTCAGCGGGTTGGGATACGCAGTATTTT. Encoded protein: CASSSAGWDTQYF. The chain employs TRBV7-3 and TRBJ2-3; a weak D match, TRBD2 (6 bases). This CDR3 comprises 13 residues. The V gene lost 4 bases and the J gene lost 6 bases, with 11 bases spanning the gap. Per the germline V gene, CDR1 is SGHTA and CDR2 is FQGTGA.

This clonotype was seen only a few times. This chain joins TRBV7-9 and TRBJ2-4, with D unclear. The V and J ends lost 2 bases and 9 bases respectively, with 5 bases between them. Germline-derived CDR1 and CDR2 are SEHNR and FQNEAQ (reference sequence). The CDR3 is 11 residues long. CDR3 in amino acids: CASSLSVIQYF. CDR3 in DNA: TGTGCCAGCAGCTTATCGGTCATTCAGTACTTC.

This clonotype was observed a few times. The CDR3 DNA is TGTGCCAGTAGTAGGGACAGCCGGAATTCACCCCTCCACTTT. It is translated as CASSRDSRNSPLHF. This chain uses TRBV19 with TRBJ1-6; the match to TRBD1 covers 7 bases. Germline assignment: CDR1 LNHDA and CDR2 SQIVND (reference sequence). V lost 4 bases, J lost 7 bases, and 4 bases stayed unmatched. The CDR3 is 14 residues long.

Only a few counts were recorded for this clonotype. This sequence joins TRBV5-1 and TRBJ2-3, with D perhaps matching TRBD2 (6 bases). The germline gives CDR1 SGHRS, CDR2 YFSETQ. This CDR3 has 16 residues. V was clipped by 4 bases and J by 1 base, with 16 bases between them. In DNA form, the CDR3 reads TGCGCCAGCAGCCGTGCAGAGCTAGCGCGCACAGATACGCAGTATTTT. It translates to CASSRAELARTDTQYF.

This chain uses TRBV5-1 with TRBJ2-1, with D perhaps being TRBD1 or TRBD2 (5 bases each). V lost 0 bases and J 0 bases, leaving 10 bases between the germline ends. Germline assignment: CDR1 SGHRS and CDR2 YFSETQ. This CDR3 has 16 residues. The CDR3 DNA follows: TGCGCCAGCAGCTTGGGAGTCGGGACCTCCTACAATGAGCAGTTCTTC. This gives the protein CASSLGVGTSYNEQFF. Looking up the rest from reference TRBV5-1 and TRBJ2-1 gives the full variable domain: KAGVTQTPRYLIKTRGQQVTLSCSPISGHRSVSWYQQTPGQGLQFLFEYFSETQRNKGNFPGRFSGRQFSNSRSEMNVSTLELGDSALYLCASSLGVGTSYNEQFFGPGTRLTVL.

J is TRBJ2-1 and V is TRBV2; TRBD1 might be the D (6 bases). Germline loops: CDR1 SNHLY, CDR2 FYNNEI. This CDR3 has 12 amino acids. The germline V and J ends were trimmed by 7 bases and 8 bases, with 12 bases remaining between them. The CDR3 loop is CASIRQVDEQFF. In DNA form, the CDR3 reads TGTGCCAGCATCAGACAGGTGGATGAGCAGTTCTTC.

This chain links TRBV9 with TRBJ1-5; D is unclear. V was clipped by 3 bases and J by 7 bases, with 8 bases between them. The CDR3 has 12 amino acids. The germline V gene has CDR1 SGDLS and CDR2 YYNGEE. The CDR3 DNA is TGTGCCAGCAGCGCGGGTGGGCAGCCCCAGCATTTT. Translation gives CASSAGGQPQHF.

The chain is built from TRBV12-3 or TRBV12-4 and TRBJ1-5; a possible D gene is TRBD1 (5 bases). The CDR3 spans 13 residues. The germline V and J ends were trimmed by 7 bases and 7 bases, with 14 bases remaining between them. The CDR3: CASTFSRDQPQHF. DNA for the CDR3: TGTGCCAGCACATTTTCCAGGGACCAGCCCCAGCATTTT.

This CDR3 is CASSFQLGHNEQFF. CDR3 sequence (DNA): TGTGCCAGCAGCTTTCAGTTGGGTCACAATGAGCAGTTCTTC. The V and J genes are TRBV5-5 and TRBJ2-1; D uncertain. Germline CDR1 reads SGHKS; CDR2 reads YYEKEE (reference sequence). The CDR3 consists of 14 residues. The ends were cut back, 2 bases at V and 5 bases at J, with 11 bases in the middle. Complete variable domain (other parts from reference TRBV5-5 and TRBJ2-1): DAGVTQSPTHLIKTRGQQVTLRCSPISGHKSVSWYQQVLGQGPQFIFQYYEKEERGRGNFPDRFSARQFPNYSSELNVNALLLGDSALYLCASSFQLGHNEQFFGPGTRLTVL.

This rearrangement joins TRBV5-5 to TRBJ1-5; the D is unclear. CDR1 is SGHKS, CDR2 YYEKEE, per germline (reference sequence). Between the trimmed V and J ends, which lost 5 bases and 0 bases, there was a span of 9 bases. This CDR3 contains 14 residues. The CDR3 region is CASSRTISNQPQHF. The CDR3 DNA reads TGTGCCAGCAGTCGAACAATTAGCAATCAGCCCCAGCATTTT. Full variable domain (rest looked up from reference TRBV5-5 and TRBJ1-5): DAGVTQSPTHLIKTRGQQVTLRCSPISGHKSVSWYQQVLGQGPQFIFQYYEKEERGRGNFPDRFSARQFPNYSSELNVNALLLGDSALYLCASSRTISNQPQHFGDGTRLSIL.

This clonotype was recorded at least ten times. The J gene is TRBJ2-7, the V gene TRBV12-3 or TRBV12-4; D unresolved. This CDR3 region has 14 residues. Trimming pared 6 bases from V and 1 base from J, leaving 13 bases between. CDR3 sequence: CASSHITVSYEQYF. CDR3 nucleotides: TGTGCCAGCAGCCATATCACAGTTTCCTACGAGCAGTACTTC.

This clonotype has just a few counts. The chain combines TRBV5-4 with TRBJ2-1; weak D call: TRBD2 (5 bases). Germline V lookup: CDR1 SGHNT, CDR2 YYREEE (reference sequence). The length of the CDR3 is 14 residues. Between the trimmed V and J ends, which lost 5 bases and 9 bases, there was a span of 18 bases. The CDR3 nucleotides are TGTGCCAGCAGAACTCAGGTCGGGAAGGGTGAGCAGTTCTTC. Encoded protein: CASRTQVGKGEQFF. The variable domain in full, completed from reference TRBV5-4 and TRBJ2-1, reads ETGVTQSPTHLIKTRGQQVTLRCSSQSGHNTVSWYQQALGQGPQFIFQYYREEENGRGNFPPRFSGLQFPNYSSELNVNALELDDSALYLCASRTQVGKGEQFFGPGTRLTVL.

V gene TRBV14 combines with J gene TRBJ2-5; either TRBD1 or TRBD2 may supply D (5 bases each). Germline CDR1 reads SGHDN; CDR2 reads FVKESK. The CDR3 consists of 15 residues. Trimming left V 4 bases short and J 5 bases short, with 17 bases between. This CDR3 is CASSPQGPLRETQYF. CDR3 in DNA: TGTGCCAGCAGCCCCCAGGGACCCCTTAGGGAGACCCAGTACTTC.

A few counts support this clonotype. This sequence joins TRBV6-1 and TRBJ2-1; TRBD1 agrees at 8 bases. Germline CDR1 MNHNS, CDR2 SASEGT. There are 16 residues in the CDR3. V shed 1 base, J shed 3 bases, and the junction held 5 bases outside the gene matches. The CDR3 nucleotides are TGTGCCAGCAGTGAAGGAGGTGACAGGGGCTACAATGAGCAGTTCTTC. Translated: CASSEGGDRGYNEQFF.